Included here is one T cell receptor beta chain sequence, with context. The source of the sample is a study of Graves' ophthalmopathy and Graves' hyperthyroidism. From RNA, the CDR3 regions of TCR beta chains were amplified and sequenced. Amplification began with first-round RT-PCR using HTBI primers, then second-round multiplex PCR was performed. TCRdb passed the multiplex PCR reads through MiXCR, listing each CDR3 protein once. The table has some 240,000 distinct CDR3 sequences, 45% seen once. The origin of this receptor is an adult man with Graves' ophthalmopathy. The sample comprised peripheral blood.

CDR3 DNA sequence: TGTGCCAGCAGCCCCCGAAGGGGGACAGGGAACACTGAAGCTTTCTTT. This sequence encodes CASSPRRGTGNTEAFF. V and J are TRBV11-1 and TRBJ1-1; 8 nucleotides align to TRBD1. Trimming at V came to 5 bases and at J to 1 base, leaving 9 bases not matched to a gene. CDR3 length: 16 amino acids. Germline CDR1 is SGHAT and CDR2 is FQDESV (reference sequence).